The clone carrying this T cell receptor (beta chain) was counted only a few times. No antigen is known for it. Time point specified: sample taken at primary tumor resection. Extraction of whole RNA from tumor, nontumor lung or frozen PBMC preceded unsorted sequencing. A total of over 70 untreated early-stage non-small cell lung cancer patients served as donors. Each CDR3 protein is one row after TCRdb ran MiXCR on the 5' RACE reads. Of 11,000 to 15,000 distinct CDR3 sequences in the sample, around 9.1% were seen once. The data belong to a study of spatial heterogeneity in lung cancer. Study-wide background: More beta-chain than alpha-chain sequences were consistently detected. An average of more than ten raw reads was observed per unique TCR and UMI combination.

V was pared by 5 bases and J by 6 bases, with 18 bases between. Germline CDR1 reads KGHDR; CDR2 reads SFDVKD. The CDR3 has 15 residues. Study-level findings and limits: Relative to follow-up, resection was when ubiquitous expanded tumor TCRs appeared more in blood.

The clonotype was recovered from a male donor with early-stage non-small cell lung cancer. The rearrangement links TRBV24-1 to TRBJ1-2; D not resolved. Sequencing used PBMCs, obtained at surgery. The CDR3 loop is CATSVRSGQKDGYTF. The CDR3, as DNA: TGTGCCACCAGTGTTCGCAGTGGGCAGAAAGATGGCTACACCTTC.